There are a few counts of the clone carrying this T cell receptor beta chain. Its antigen is unknown. The authors' processing: Sequence data from immunoSEQ were junction-only and lacked quality scores; consequently, filtering differed. Some clones are missing from TCRdb's copy, which holds only in-frame ones; the method was immunoSEQ multiplex PCR. The V and J calls and clone size come from that table; D and trimming were worked out from the DNA. The repertoire holds about 710,000 clones, roughly 72% seen once, with more than 1.5% in the top ten. These data originate in a study of shared clonotypes between healthy human individuals. Study summary: Each donor contributed plates that comprised three CD4 naive, three CD4 memory, two CD8 naive and one CD8 memory.

General observations from the study: Clonotypes that were shared across four donors made up 4% to 6% of naive CD4 clonotypes. Limited genetic and exposure-history diversity came from having few donors.

V lost 3 bases to trimming and J lost 0 bases, with 10 bases between them. This CDR3 has 15 residues. Per germline, CDR1 WSHSY and CDR2 SAAADI. This chain joins TRBV10-2 and TRBJ2-3; no clear D. The receptor was derived from a woman aged 30 to 39 in good health. Material for sequencing was memory CD4+ T cells sorted from blood. Subset described: CD45RA-negative fraction. Here the CDR3 reads CASSDPGSSTDTQYF. The CDR3 DNA sequence: TGCGCCAGCAGTGACCCGGGTTCTAGCACAGATACGCAGTATTTT.